One and the same sample provided the 28 T cell receptor beta chains below, sequenced in a study of T cells in Graves' hyperthyroidism and ophthalmopathy (dated by TCRdb to 2018 to 2020). The library was generated by multiplex PCR. The reads were generated on an Illumina HiSeq 2000. The TCR beta CDR3 regions were amplified from the RNA transcripts. A first-round RT-PCR of the TCR CDR3 used the HTBI primer set with the Qiagen OneStep RT-PCR kit. Through fastp at Q25 and MiXCR, TCRdb rebuilt clones from the public reads, retaining in-frame beta chains. CDR3 protein sequences are deduplicated, and each keeps its most common genes and DNA. This sample holds about 500,000 distinct CDR3 sequences; over 15% were observed only once. The ten largest make up roughly 15% of the sample. Sequences were obtained from blood. The receptors originated from a woman under 30 with Graves' ophthalmopathy.

This clonotype was found once. The rearrangement uses TRBV7-3 and TRBJ2-3, with 14 bases fitting TRBD2. In germline, CDR1 is SGHTA, CDR2 FQGTGA. V shed 5 bases, J shed 5 bases, and the junction held 15 bases outside the gene matches. CDR3 length: 19 amino acids. The CDR3 nucleotides read TGTGCCAGCAGCCCCCTCGGGGGTGGACTAGCGGGGGGAAGAGATACGCAGTATTTT. As protein: CASSPLGGGLAGGRDTQYF.

This clonotype was counted at least ten times. The rearrangement joins TRBV28 to TRBJ1-1; D ambiguous. V was shortened by 5 bases and J by 0 bases, with 16 bases between the two germline ends. The CDR3 length is 16 residues. Germline V gene lookup returns CDR1 MDHEN and CDR2 SYDVKM. DNA of the CDR3: TGTGCCAGCAGTCCACCAATCCCGGCCATGAACACTGAAGCTTTCTTT. It translates to CASSPPIPAMNTEAFF.

This clonotype was counted at least ten times. The chain combines TRBV30 with TRBJ1-5; possible D gene TRBD1, 5 bases. This CDR3 spans 13 amino acids. Germline CDR1 and CDR2: GTSNPN and SVGIG (reference sequence). Trimming removed 2 bases at V and 2 bases at J, with 7 bases between. CDR3 nucleotides: TGTGCCTGGAGTTTACAGGGCAATCAGCCCCAGCATTTT. It specifies CAWSLQGNQPQHF.

The table lists this clonotype with many counts. The chain recombines TRBV27 with TRBJ2-1, with 8 bases that match TRBD2. Trimming cost V 5 bases and J 0 bases; bases outside gene matches: 6. Germline CDR1 and CDR2: MNHEY and SMNVEV (reference sequence). This CDR3 is built from 16 residues. The CDR3 DNA sequence: TGTGCCAGCAGTACTACTAGCGGTAGCTCCTACAATGAGCAGTTCTTC. Residues: CASSTTSGSSYNEQFF.

In this sample, this clonotype turned up many times. The V and J genes are TRBV3-1 and TRBJ2-1, with 8 bases identical to TRBD2. The CDR3 totals 18 residues. Losses at the gene ends were 0 bases for V and 9 bases for J; bases not matched to a gene: 16. Germline CDR1 is LGHDT and CDR2 is YNNKEL (reference sequence). CDR3 coding DNA: TGTGCCAGCAGCCAAGACGATGCTAGCGGGTATGGTTGGGGTGAGCAGTTCTTC. Translated: CASSQDDASGYGWGEQFF.

This clonotype was seen at least ten times. This chain links TRBV20-1 with TRBJ2-2; D uncertain. The CDR3 is 13 amino acids. Germline CDR1 and CDR2: DFQATT and SNEGSKA (reference sequence). The V end was cut by 3 bases, the J end by 4 bases, with 9 bases between. The CDR3 region has the DNA TGCAGTGCTAGCGCCCACCCCACCGGGGAGCTGTTTTTT. It translates to CSASAHPTGELFF.

This clonotype was recorded at least ten times. V usage is TRBV11-3 and J usage is TRBJ1-1; 9 bases are a match to TRBD1. Germline V gene data show CDR1 as SGHNT and CDR2 as YENEEA. CDR3 size: 14 residues. Trimming removed 5 bases from V and 10 bases from J; junction bases left unmatched: 11. DNA for the CDR3: TGTGCCAGCAGCCCCGAACCCGGGACAGGGCGAGCTTTCTTT. This sequence encodes CASSPEPGTGRAFF. Combining the CDR3 with reference TRBV11-3 and TRBJ1-1 gives the whole variable domain EAGVVQSPRYKIIEKKQPVAFWCNPISGHNTLYWYLQNLGQGPELLIRYENEEAVDDSQLPKDRFSAERLKGVDSTLKIQPAELGDSAVYLCASSPEPGTGRAFFGQGTRLTVV.

V usage is TRBV12-3 or TRBV12-4 and J usage is TRBJ2-7, with 11 bases aligning to TRBD2. The CDR3 sequence is 18 residues long. V gave up 2 bases and J gave up 3 bases; unmatched junction bases: 12. This chain's CDR3 is CASSLRAVLAGEIYEQYF. CDR3 bases: TGTGCCAGCAGTTTAAGGGCCGTACTAGCGGGAGAAATCTACGAGCAGTACTTC.

This clonotype has a count of ten or more. The chain joins TRBV29-1 to TRBJ2-7, with 9 bases identical to TRBD1. V shed 6 bases and J 4 bases; nucleotides not matched to a gene: 7. CDR1 is SQVTM, CDR2 ANQGSEA, per germline. CDR3 length: 13 residues. Here the CDR3 reads CSVTGQGRYEQYF. The CDR3 nucleotides read TGCAGCGTAACGGGACAGGGACGGTACGAGCAGTACTTC.

In this sample, this clonotype turned up many times. The chain couples TRBV3-1 to TRBJ2-7; no clear D. V was clipped by 4 bases and J by 0 bases, with 13 bases between them. CDR1 is LGHDT, CDR2 YNNKEL, per germline (reference sequence). The CDR3 consists of 15 residues. The CDR3 DNA reads as TGTGCCAGCAGCCGCGGACGAGCTAACTCCTACGAGCAGTACTTC. Residues: CASSRGRANSYEQYF.

This clonotype was seen many times. The J gene is TRBJ1-2, the V gene TRBV6-1; 7 bases map to TRBD1. The germline V gene encodes CDR1 MNHNS and CDR2 SASEGT. This CDR3 has 13 amino acids. V was clipped by 7 bases and J by 4 bases; unmatched bases: 6. CDR3 coding DNA: TGTGCCAGCACAAGACAGGGCCTCTATGGCTACACCTTC. It specifies CASTRQGLYGYTF.

This clonotype was recorded many times. This rearrangement joins TRBV28 to TRBJ1-1, with 7 bases identical to TRBD1. The CDR3 contains 15 residues. V dropped 2 bases and J dropped 6; count of bases not matched to a gene: 9. The germline gives CDR1 MDHEN, CDR2 SYDVKM. CDR3 in amino acids: CASSLPHDRVPEAFF. For the CDR3, the DNA is TGTGCCAGCAGTTTACCCCATGACAGGGTCCCTGAAGCTTTCTTT.

The table lists this clonotype with a few counts. This chain links TRBV5-4 with TRBJ2-7; no firm D call. The V gene's germline CDR1 is SGHNT and CDR2 YYREEE (reference sequence). The CDR3 consists of 15 residues. V gave up 1 base and J gave up 2 bases, with 13 bases separating them. The CDR3 region has the DNA TGTGCCAGCAGCTTGATCTTATCGGTAACCTACGAGCAGTACTTC. It codes for CASSLILSVTYEQYF.

This clonotype has at least ten counts. The CDR3 sequence is CASSRTVNEQFF. The DNA for the CDR3 is TGTGCCAGCAGCCGAACGGTCAATGAGCAGTTCTTC. This rearrangement joins TRBV27 to TRBJ2-1, with unresolved D. Trimming pared 6 bases from V and 6 bases from J, leaving 9 bases between. CDR1 and CDR2 from the germline V gene are MNHEY and SMNVEV (reference sequence). The length of the CDR3 is 12 residues.

This clonotype was found a few times. The gene calls are TRBV11-2 and TRBJ2-2, with D perhaps assigned TRBD1 or TRBD2 (5 bases each). The CDR3 sequence is 16 residues long. Germline CDR1 and CDR2: SGHAT and FQNNGV. V was clipped by 8 bases and J by 0 bases, with 16 bases between them. The CDR3, as DNA: TGTGCCAGCGTACACCGGGACGGAGCGAACACCGGGGAGCTGTTTTTT. Encoded protein: CASVHRDGANTGELFF.

This clonotype was counted many times. The chain carries TRBV5-8 and TRBJ2-1; D is uncertain. The CDR3 covers 13 residues. Trimming stripped 1 base from V and 5 bases from J, with 7 bases between. CDR1 is SGHTS and CDR2 is YDEGEE in the germline V gene. For the CDR3, the DNA is TGTGCCAGCAGCTTGAACAGCAACAATGAGCAGTTCTTC. Its translation is CASSLNSNNEQFF.

This clonotype was seen many times. The chain has TRBV6-1 and TRBJ2-3, with D tentatively TRBD2 (5 bases). The CDR3 contains 17 residues. V was clipped by 8 bases and J by 5 bases, with 26 bases between them. CDR1 MNHNS and CDR2 SASEGT come from the germline V gene. Written as DNA, the CDR3 is TGTGCCAGCTTGCCCCGAGCCGAGGCGGGCAATGAAGATACGCAGTATTTT. Translated: CASLPRAEAGNEDTQYF.

This clonotype was seen many times. J is TRBJ2-7 and V is TRBV11-2; no clear D gene. V was cut by 8 bases and J by 2 bases, with 7 bases left in between. This CDR3 has 11 residues. CDR1 SGHAT and CDR2 FQNNGV come from the germline V gene. Here the CDR3 reads CASGLTYEQYF. The CDR3 DNA follows: TGTGCCAGCGGCCTGACCTACGAGCAGTACTTC.

The V call is TRBV12-3 or TRBV12-4, the J call TRBJ1-2; D gene uncertain. V lost 7 bases, J lost 7 bases, and 16 bases lay in between. The CDR3 covers 13 residues. The CDR3 DNA follows: TGTGCCAGCACCACTAGGCTTTTCTTTGGCTACACCTTC. It specifies CASTTRLFFGYTF.

This clonotype has ten or more counts. This chain links TRBV20-1 with TRBJ2-3, with D hard to call. Germline V CDR1 and CDR2: DFQATT, SNEGSKA (reference sequence). CDR3 length equals 13 residues. The V end was cut by 5 bases, the J end by 2 bases, with 11 bases between. The CDR3 loop is CSAPEENTDTQYF. The DNA of the CDR3 is TGCAGTGCTCCAGAGGAGAACACAGATACGCAGTATTTT.

The gene calls are TRBV5-1 and TRBJ2-3; no reliable D call. CDR1 is SGHRS and CDR2 is YFSETQ in the germline V gene. Trimming left V 0 bases short and J 6 bases short, with 14 bases between. The CDR3 totals 15 residues. The CDR3 is CASSLGGLIGDTQYF. For the CDR3, the DNA is TGCGCCAGCAGCTTGGGGGGTCTCATTGGGGATACGCAGTATTTT.

This clonotype was seen only a few times. The chain carries TRBV19 and TRBJ1-1; 7 positions match TRBD1. J was trimmed by 4 bases and V by 2 bases; bases with no gene match: 4. This CDR3 region has 14 residues. Germline CDR1 is LNHDA and CDR2 is SQIVND (reference sequence). The CDR3 is CASSIPDRVTEAFF. The CDR3 coding sequence is TGTGCCAGTAGTATACCCGACAGGGTCACTGAAGCTTTCTTT. The entire variable domain, with the rest obtained from reference TRBV19 and TRBJ1-1, is as follows: DGGITQSPKYLFRKEGQNVTLSCEQNLNHDAMYWYRQDPGQGLRLIYYSQIVNDFQKGDIAEGYSVSREKKESFPLTVTSAQKNPTAFYLCASSIPDRVTEAFFGQGTRLTVV.

The rearrangement uses TRBV10-1 and TRBJ1-1, with TRBD1 matching 12 bases. Trimming at V came to 0 bases and at J to 0 bases, leaving 2 bases not matched to a gene. This CDR3 is 17 amino acids long. CDR1 is WNHNN, CDR2 SYGVQD, per germline (reference sequence). The CDR3 DNA reads TGCGCCAGCAGTGAGTCCGGGGACAGGGGGCTGAACACTGAAGCTTTCTTT. It encodes CASSESGDRGLNTEAFF.

This clonotype was counted a few times. The V and J genes are TRBV20-1 and TRBJ1-4, with 8 bases aligning to TRBD1. Germline V gene data show CDR1 as DFQATT and CDR2 as SNEGSKA (reference sequence). The V and J ends lost 0 bases and 10 bases, in that order; junction bases with no gene match: 10. CDR3 size: 15 residues. The CDR3 bases are TGCAGTGCTAGAGATCTCGCAGGGGGCCTGGGAAAACTGTTTTTT. This encodes CSARDLAGGLGKLFF.

In its sample, this clonotype was seen many times. The chain has TRBV2 and TRBJ2-2; no reliable D call. CDR1 is SNHLY, CDR2 FYNNEI, per germline. This CDR3 has 12 residues. Trimming pared 2 bases from V and 8 bases from J, leaving 6 bases between. The CDR3 reads CASSELGGELFF. In DNA form, the CDR3 reads TGTGCCAGCAGTGAACTGGGAGGGGAGCTGTTTTTT.

This clonotype was seen many times. This chain links TRBV28 with TRBJ1-1; TRBD1 matches at 10 bases. Germline V lookup: CDR1 MDHEN, CDR2 SYDVKM. V shed 5 bases, J shed 0 bases, and the junction held 6 bases outside the gene matches. This CDR3 region has 16 residues. The CDR3 loop is CASSRQGAILNTEAFF. The DNA of the CDR3 is TGTGCCAGCAGTAGACAGGGGGCGATTTTGAACACTGAAGCTTTCTTT.

In this sample, this clonotype turned up a few times. This sequence joins TRBV6-1 and TRBJ2-7, with D hard to call. Germline values: CDR1 MNHNS, CDR2 SASEGT. This CDR3 contains 14 residues. The germline V and J ends were trimmed by 5 bases and 0 bases, with 11 bases remaining between them. The DNA of the CDR3 is TGTGCCAGCAGTTTCGGGCGGAACTCCTACGAGCAGTACTTC. Translation gives CASSFGRNSYEQYF.

This chain links TRBV3-1 with TRBJ1-2, with no clear D. The CDR3 is made up of 13 amino acids. The V and J ends lost 4 bases and 4 bases respectively, with 10 bases between them. Looked up from germline, CDR1 is LGHDT and CDR2 is YNNKEL (reference sequence). The chain's CDR3 is CASSPDGVYGYTF. The DNA for the CDR3 is TGTGCCAGCAGCCCCGATGGGGTCTATGGCTACACCTTC.